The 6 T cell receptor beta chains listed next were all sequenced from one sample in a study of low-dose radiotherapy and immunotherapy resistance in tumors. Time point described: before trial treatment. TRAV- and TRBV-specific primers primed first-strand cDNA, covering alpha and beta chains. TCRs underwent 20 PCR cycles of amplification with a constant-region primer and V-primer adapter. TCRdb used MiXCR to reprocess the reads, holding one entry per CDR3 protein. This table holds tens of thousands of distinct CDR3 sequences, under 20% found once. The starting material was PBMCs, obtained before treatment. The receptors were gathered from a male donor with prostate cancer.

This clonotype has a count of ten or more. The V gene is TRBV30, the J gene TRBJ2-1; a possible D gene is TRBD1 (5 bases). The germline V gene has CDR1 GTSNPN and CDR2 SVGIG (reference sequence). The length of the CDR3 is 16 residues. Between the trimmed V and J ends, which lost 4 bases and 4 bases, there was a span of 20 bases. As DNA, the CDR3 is TGTGCCTGGAAGGGCGACAGTTCCTACACTTACAATGAGCAGTTCTTC. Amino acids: CAWKGDSSYTYNEQFF.

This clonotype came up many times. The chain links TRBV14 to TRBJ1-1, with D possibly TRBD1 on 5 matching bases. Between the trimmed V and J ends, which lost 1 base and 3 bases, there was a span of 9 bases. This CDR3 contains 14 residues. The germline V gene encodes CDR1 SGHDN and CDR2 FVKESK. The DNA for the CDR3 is TGTGCCAGCAGCCAAGTAGCAGGGCACACTGAAGCTTTCTTT. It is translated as CASSQVAGHTEAFF.

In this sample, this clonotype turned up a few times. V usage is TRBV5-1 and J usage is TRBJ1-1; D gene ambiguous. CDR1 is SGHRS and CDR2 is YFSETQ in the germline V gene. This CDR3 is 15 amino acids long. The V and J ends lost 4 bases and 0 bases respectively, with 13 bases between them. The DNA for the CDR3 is TGCGCCAGCAGCATCTTGGGGATCCTGAACACTGAAGCTTTCTTT. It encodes CASSILGILNTEAFF. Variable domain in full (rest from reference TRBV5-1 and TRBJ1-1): KAGVTQTPRYLIKTRGQQVTLSCSPISGHRSVSWYQQTPGQGLQFLFEYFSETQRNKGNFPGRFSGRQFSNSRSEMNVSTLELGDSALYLCASSILGILNTEAFFGQGTRLTVV.

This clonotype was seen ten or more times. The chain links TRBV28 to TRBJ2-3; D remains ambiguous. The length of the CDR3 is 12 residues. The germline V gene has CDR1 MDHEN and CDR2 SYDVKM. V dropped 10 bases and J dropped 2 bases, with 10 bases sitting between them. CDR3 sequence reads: CATAGSTDTQYF. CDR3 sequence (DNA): TGTGCCACCGCTGGGTCCACAGATACGCAGTATTTT. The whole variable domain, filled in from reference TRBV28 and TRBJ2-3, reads DVKVTQSSRYLVKRTGEKVFLECVQDMDHENMFWYRQDPGLGLRLIYFSYDVKMKEKGDIPEGYSVSREKKERFSLILESASTNQTSMYLCATAGSTDTQYFGPGTRLTVL.

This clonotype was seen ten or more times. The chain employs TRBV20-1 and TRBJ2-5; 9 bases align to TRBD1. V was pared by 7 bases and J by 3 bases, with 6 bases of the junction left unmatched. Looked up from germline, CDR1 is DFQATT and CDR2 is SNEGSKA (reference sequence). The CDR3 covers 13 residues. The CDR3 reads CSVPDRGKETQYF. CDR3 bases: TGCAGTGTCCCGGACAGGGGTAAAGAGACCCAGTACTTC.

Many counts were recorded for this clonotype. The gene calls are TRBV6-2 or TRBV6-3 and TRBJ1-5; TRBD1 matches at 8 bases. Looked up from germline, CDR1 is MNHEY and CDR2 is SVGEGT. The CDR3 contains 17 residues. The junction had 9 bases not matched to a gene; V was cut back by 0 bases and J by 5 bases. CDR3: CASSYSSRQGWYQPQHF. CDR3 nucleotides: TGTGCCAGCAGTTACTCCTCAAGACAGGGGTGGTATCAGCCCCAGCATTTT.